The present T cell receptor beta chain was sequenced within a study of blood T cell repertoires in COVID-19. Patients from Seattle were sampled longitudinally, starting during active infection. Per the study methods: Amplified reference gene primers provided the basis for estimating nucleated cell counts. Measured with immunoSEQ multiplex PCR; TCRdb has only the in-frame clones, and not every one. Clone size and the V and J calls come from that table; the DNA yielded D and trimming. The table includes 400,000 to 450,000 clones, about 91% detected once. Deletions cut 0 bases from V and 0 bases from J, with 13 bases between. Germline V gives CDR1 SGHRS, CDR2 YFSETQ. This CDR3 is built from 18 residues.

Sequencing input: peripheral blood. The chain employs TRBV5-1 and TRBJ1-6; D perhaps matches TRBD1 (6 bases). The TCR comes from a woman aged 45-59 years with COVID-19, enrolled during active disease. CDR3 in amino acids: CASSLGLRDNSYNSPLHF. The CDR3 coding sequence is TGCGCCAGCAGCTTGGGCCTCCGGGACAACTCCTATAATTCACCCCTCCACTTT.